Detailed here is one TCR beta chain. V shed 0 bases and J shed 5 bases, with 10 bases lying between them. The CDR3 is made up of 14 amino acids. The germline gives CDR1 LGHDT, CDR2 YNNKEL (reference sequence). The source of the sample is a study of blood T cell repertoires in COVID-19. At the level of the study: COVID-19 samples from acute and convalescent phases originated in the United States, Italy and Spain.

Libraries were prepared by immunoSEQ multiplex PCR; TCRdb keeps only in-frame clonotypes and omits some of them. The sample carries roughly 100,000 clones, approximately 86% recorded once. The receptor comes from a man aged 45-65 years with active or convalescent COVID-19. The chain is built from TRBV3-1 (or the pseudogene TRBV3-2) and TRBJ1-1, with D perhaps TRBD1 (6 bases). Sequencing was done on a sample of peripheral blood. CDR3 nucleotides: TGTGCCAGCAGCCAAGAAGCAGGGGCTACTGAAGCTTTCTTT. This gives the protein CASSQEAGATEAFF.